This T cell receptor beta chain is drawn from a study of T cell repertoires in cytomegalovirus infection. TCRdb re-called the reads through MiXCR, storing one row per CDR3 protein. The sample records roughly 760,000 distinct CDR3 sequences, roughly 35% being singletons. Germline assignment: CDR1 MNHNY and CDR2 SVGAGI (reference sequence). The CDR3 has 14 amino acids. Trimming left V 5 bases short and J 6 bases short, with 15 bases between. Broader study findings: Predominance within the ex vivo response was attributable to HLA-C-restricted CMV-specific TCR beta clonotypes.

Regarding this clonotype: The antigen remains unidentified. A clone one base away is much larger, so this may be a read error.

The receptor's source is a human donor in good health (CMV status not recorded). Some clones in this sample may be carry-over from other donors' samples. The chain has TRBV6-6 and TRBJ2-3; D is unclear. The sequenced sample consisted of PBMCs. CDR3 in amino acids: CASSHRVRMDTQYF. DNA for the CDR3: TGTGCCAGCAGTCACCGGGTAAGGATGGATACGCAGTATTTT.